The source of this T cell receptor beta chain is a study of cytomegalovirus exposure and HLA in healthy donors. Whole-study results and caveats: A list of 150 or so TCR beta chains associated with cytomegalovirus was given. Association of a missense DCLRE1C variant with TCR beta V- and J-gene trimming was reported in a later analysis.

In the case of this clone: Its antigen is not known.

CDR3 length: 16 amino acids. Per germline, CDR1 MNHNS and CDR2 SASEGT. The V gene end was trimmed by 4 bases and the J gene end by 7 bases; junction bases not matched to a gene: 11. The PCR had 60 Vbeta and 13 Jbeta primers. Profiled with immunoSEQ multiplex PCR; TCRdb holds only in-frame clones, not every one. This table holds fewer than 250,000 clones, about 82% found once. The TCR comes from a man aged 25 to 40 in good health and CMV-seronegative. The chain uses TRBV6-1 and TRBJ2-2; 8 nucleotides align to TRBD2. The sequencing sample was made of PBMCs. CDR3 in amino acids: CASSGPNGGADGELFF. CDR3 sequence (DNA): TGTGCCAGCAGTGGACCCAACGGGGGGGCCGACGGGGAGCTGTTTTTT.